The sequence of this TCR beta chain was determined in a study of blood T cell repertoires in COVID-19. Overall study: COVID-19 samples, acute and convalescent, were from the United States, Italy and Spain. Sources were T cells, B-cell-depleted T cells, or PBMCs; the material itself was cDNA or gDNA.

The V gene's germline CDR1 is MNHEY and CDR2 SMNVEV (reference sequence). The junction had 1 base not matched to a gene; V was cut back by 0 bases and J by 2 bases. This CDR3 has 15 residues. Enrolled during active infection, Seattle patients were then followed longitudinally. In the authors' methods: Estimates of nucleated cell counts were drawn from the amplification of reference gene primers. Some clones are missing from TCRdb's copy, which holds only in-frame ones; the method was immunoSEQ multiplex PCR. V and J calls and clone size come straight from that table; D and trimming were deduced from the DNA. The repertoire holds roughly 160,000 clones, with approximately 81% as singletons.

The clonotype comes from a woman aged 50 to 60 with COVID-19, enrolled during active disease. The material sequenced was peripheral blood. The chain joins TRBV27 to TRBJ2-7; TRBD2 agrees at 10 bases. The CDR3 region is CASSLSSGGAYEQYF. The CDR3 DNA follows: TGTGCCAGCAGTTTATCAAGCGGGGGGGCCTACGAGCAGTACTTC.